A selection of T cell receptor beta chains follows, all from one sample in a study of beta chain features in type 1 diabetes. The assay was immunoSEQ multiplex PCR, and TCRdb's table has in-frame clones only and misses some. The data contain 150,000 to 190,000 clones, approximately 8.1% of them singletons. The sample comprised central memory CD4+ T cells from blood. The receptors here all came from a man aged 18 to 29 in good health. The CDR3 runs from the conserved cysteine through the conserved F or W. Each record gives: CDR3 protein, CDR3 DNA, J gene, D gene, clone size, V gene. D genes are given only for firm matches. Clone size is shown for a subset of rows, as once, few, many or a class of expanded clone.

CDR3: CAWAGQENSPLHF
DNA: TGTGCCTGGGCGGGACAGGAGAATTCACCCCTCCACTTT
J: TRBJ1-6
D: TRBD1
size: many
V: TRBV30

CDR3: CASSSREVQFF
DNA: TGTGCCAGCAGCTCCCGTGAGGTCCAGTTCTTC
J: TRBJ2-1
D: -
size: few
V: TRBV7-9

CDR3: CASSLLAGETDTQYF
DNA: TGCGCCAGCAGCCTATTAGCGGGAGAGACAGATACGCAGTATTTT
J: TRBJ2-3
D: TRBD2
size: -
V: TRBV4-3

CDR3: CSGTGTYNEQFF
DNA: TGCAGCGGGACCGGGACCTACAATGAGCAGTTCTTC
J: TRBJ2-1
D: -
size: many
V: TRBV29-1

CDR3: CAWRGDRGPGVTGELFF
DNA: TGTGCCTGGAGGGGGGACAGGGGGCCCGGAGTCACCGGGGAGCTGTTTTTT
J: TRBJ2-2
D: TRBD1
size: few
V: TRBV30

CDR3: CASSLTIGAGELFF
DNA: TGTGCCAGCAGCTTAACAATAGGGGCCGGGGAGCTGTTTTTT
J: TRBJ2-2
D: -
size: few
V: TRBV7-9

CDR3: CASSFPGQGGADTQYF
DNA: TGTGCCAGCAGCTTCCCGGGACAGGGTGGCGCAGATACGCAGTATTTT
J: TRBJ2-3
D: TRBD1
size: few
V: TRBV5-6

CDR3: CASSLWGQTGHQPQHF
DNA: TGTGCCAGCAGCTTATGGGGCCAGACGGGTCATCAGCCCCAGCATTTT
J: TRBJ1-5
D: -
size: -
V: TRBV7-3

CDR3: CASSQDRSGRSAGELFF
DNA: TGTGCCAGCAGCCAAGATCGAAGCGGGAGAAGTGCCGGGGAGCTGTTTTTT
J: TRBJ2-2
D: TRBD2
size: -
V: TRBV4-2

CDR3: CASKRQVSTEAFF
DNA: TGTGCCAGCAAACGGCAGGTTTCCACTGAAGCTTTCTTT
J: TRBJ1-1
D: -
size: -
V: TRBV6-5